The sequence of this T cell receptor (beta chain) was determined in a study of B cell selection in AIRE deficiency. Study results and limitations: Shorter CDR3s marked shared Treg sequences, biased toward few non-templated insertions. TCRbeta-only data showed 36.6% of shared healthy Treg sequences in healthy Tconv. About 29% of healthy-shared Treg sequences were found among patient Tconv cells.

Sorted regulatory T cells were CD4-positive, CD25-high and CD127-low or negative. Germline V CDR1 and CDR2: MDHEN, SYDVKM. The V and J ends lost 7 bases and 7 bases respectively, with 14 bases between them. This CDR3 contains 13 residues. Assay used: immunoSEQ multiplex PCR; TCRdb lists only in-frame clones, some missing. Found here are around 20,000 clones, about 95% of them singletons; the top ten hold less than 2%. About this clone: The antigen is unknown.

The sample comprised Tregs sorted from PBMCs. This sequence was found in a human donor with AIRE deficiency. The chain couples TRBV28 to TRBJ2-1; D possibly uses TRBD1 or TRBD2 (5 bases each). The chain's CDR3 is CASIGTLGNEQFF. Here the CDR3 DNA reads TGTGCCAGCATCGGGACCCTGGGGAATGAGCAGTTCTTC.